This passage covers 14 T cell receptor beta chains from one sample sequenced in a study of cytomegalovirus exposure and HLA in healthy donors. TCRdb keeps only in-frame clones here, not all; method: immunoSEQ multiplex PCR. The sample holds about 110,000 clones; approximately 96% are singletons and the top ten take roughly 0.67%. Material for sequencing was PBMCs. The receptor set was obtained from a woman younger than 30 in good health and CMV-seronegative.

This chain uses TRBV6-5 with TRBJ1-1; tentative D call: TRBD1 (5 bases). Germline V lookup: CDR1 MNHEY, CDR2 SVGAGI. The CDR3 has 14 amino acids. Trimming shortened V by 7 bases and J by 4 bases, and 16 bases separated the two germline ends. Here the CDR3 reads CASTPTGVGTEAFF. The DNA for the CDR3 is TGTGCCAGCACCCCTACGGGGGTGGGCACTGAAGCTTTCTTT.

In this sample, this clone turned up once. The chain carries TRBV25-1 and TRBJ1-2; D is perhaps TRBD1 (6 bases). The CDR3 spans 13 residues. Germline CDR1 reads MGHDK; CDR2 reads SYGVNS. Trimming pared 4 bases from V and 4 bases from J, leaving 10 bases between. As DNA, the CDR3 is TGTGCCAGCAGTGGGGGGCGGCCCTATGGCTACACCTTC. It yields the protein CASSGGRPYGYTF.

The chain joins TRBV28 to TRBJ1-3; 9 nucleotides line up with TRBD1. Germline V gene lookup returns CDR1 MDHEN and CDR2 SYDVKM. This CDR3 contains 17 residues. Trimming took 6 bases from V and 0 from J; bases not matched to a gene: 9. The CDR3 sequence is CASRGTGLFLSGNTIYF. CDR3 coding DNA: TGTGCCAGCAGAGGGACAGGGTTATTCCTCTCTGGAAACACCATATATTTT.

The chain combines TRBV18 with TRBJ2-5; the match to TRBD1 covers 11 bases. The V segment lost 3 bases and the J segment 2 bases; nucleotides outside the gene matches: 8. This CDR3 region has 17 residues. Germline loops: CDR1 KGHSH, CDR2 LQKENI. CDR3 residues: CASSPRRTGGFQETQYF. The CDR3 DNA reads TGTGCCAGCTCACCTAGGAGGACAGGGGGCTTTCAAGAGACCCAGTACTTC.

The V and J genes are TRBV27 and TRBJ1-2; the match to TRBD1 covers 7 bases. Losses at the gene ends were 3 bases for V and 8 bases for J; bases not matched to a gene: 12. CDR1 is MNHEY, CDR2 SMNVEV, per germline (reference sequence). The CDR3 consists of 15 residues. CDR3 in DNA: TGTGCCAGCAGTTTCTCGGAGGGGGCGGTTCTCGGCTACACCTTC. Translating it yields CASSFSEGAVLGYTF.

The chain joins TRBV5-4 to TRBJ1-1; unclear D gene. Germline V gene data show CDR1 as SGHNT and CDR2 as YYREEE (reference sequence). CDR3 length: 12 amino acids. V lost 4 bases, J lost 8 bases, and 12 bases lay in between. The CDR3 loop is CASSKPGSEAFF. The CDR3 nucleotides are TGTGCCAGCAGCAAACCGGGATCCGAAGCTTTCTTT.

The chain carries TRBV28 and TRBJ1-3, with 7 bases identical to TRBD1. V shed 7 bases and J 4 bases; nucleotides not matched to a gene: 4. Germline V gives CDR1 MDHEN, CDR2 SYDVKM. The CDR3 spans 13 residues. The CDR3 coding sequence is TGTGCCAGCAACAACAGGGGCGGAAACACCATATATTTT. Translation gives CASNNRGGNTIYF.

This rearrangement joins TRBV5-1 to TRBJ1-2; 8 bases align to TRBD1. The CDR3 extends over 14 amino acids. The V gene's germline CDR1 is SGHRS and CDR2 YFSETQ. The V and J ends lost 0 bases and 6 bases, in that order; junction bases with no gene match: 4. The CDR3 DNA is TGCGCCAGCAGCTTGGTTCAGGGGGCGGATGGCTACACCTTC. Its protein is CASSLVQGADGYTF.

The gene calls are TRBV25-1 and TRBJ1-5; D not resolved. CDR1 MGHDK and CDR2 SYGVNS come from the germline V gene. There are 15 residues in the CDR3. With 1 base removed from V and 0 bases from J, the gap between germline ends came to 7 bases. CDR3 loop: CASSEFGGSNQPQHF. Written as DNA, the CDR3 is TGTGCCAGCAGTGAATTTGGCGGTAGCAATCAGCCCCAGCATTTT.

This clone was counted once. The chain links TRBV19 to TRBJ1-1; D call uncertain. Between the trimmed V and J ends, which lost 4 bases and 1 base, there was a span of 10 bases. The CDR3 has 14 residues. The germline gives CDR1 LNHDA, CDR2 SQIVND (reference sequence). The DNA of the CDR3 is TGTGCCAGTAGTACCCCGCGATGGAACACTGAAGCTTTCTTT. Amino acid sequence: CASSTPRWNTEAFF. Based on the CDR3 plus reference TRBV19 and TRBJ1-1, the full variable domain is DGGITQSPKYLFRKEGQNVTLSCEQNLNHDAMYWYRQDPGQGLRLIYYSQIVNDFQKGDIAEGYSVSREKKESFPLTVTSAQKNPTAFYLCASSTPRWNTEAFFGQGTRLTVV.

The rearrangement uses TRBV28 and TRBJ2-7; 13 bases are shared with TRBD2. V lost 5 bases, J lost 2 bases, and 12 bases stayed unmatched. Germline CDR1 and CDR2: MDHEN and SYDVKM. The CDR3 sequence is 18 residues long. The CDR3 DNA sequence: TGTGCCAGCAGTACGAACCACGGGACTAGCGGGGCGACCTACGAGCAGTACTTC. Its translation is CASSTNHGTSGATYEQYF.

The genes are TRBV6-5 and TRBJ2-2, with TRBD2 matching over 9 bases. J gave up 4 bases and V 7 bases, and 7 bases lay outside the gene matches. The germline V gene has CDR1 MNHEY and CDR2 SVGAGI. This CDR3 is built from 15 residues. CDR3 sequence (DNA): TGTGCCAGCAAAGGCGGGGGGGCGGTCACCGGGGAGCTGTTTTTT. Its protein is CASKGGGAVTGELFF.

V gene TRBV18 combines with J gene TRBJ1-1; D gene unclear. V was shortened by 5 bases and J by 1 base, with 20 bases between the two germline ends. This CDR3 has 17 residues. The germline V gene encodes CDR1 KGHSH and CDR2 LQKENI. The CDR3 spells CASSFLPERMANTEAFF. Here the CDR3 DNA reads TGTGCCAGCTCATTCCTCCCCGAGAGGATGGCGAACACTGAAGCTTTCTTT.

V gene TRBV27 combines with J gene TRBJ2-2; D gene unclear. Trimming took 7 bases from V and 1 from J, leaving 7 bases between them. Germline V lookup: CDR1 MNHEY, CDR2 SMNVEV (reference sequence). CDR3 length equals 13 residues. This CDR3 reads CASNGLNTGELFF. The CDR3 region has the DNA TGTGCCAGCAATGGGCTGAACACCGGGGAGCTGTTTTTT.